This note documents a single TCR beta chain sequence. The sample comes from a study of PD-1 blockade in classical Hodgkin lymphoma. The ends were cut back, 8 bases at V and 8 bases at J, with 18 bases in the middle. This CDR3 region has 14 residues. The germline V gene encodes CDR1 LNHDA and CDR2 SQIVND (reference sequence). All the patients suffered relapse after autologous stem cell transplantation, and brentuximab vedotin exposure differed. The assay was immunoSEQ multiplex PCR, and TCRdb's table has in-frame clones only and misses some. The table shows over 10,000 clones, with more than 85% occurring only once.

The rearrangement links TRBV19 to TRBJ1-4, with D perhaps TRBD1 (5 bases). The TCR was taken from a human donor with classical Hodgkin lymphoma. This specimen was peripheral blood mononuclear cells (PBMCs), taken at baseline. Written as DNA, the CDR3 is TGTGCCAGTGGTTTGGGCCTAGGGGCGGAAAAACTGTTTTTT. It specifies CASGLGLGAEKLFF.